This entry describes one TCR beta chain. Its cognate antigen is unknown. Trimming removed 6 bases from V and 0 bases from J, with 16 bases in between. This CDR3 spans 15 amino acids. Germline V gene lookup returns CDR1 SGHRS and CDR2 YFSETQ. It was with 60 Vbeta and 13 Jbeta primers that the PCR ran. Generated by immunoSEQ multiplex PCR, the TCRdb table keeps only in-frame clones and is missing some. The data show roughly 110,000 clones, nearly 75% seen once. The data stem from a study of cytomegalovirus exposure and HLA in healthy donors. Broader study findings: It has been reported that TCR beta sequences accurately predicted the HLA-A and HLA-B alleles of most subjects. Productive rates of about 90% or about 30% were seen for most TCR beta V segments in an earlier analysis. Published work reported that the classifier diagnosed cytomegalovirus status with high specificity and sensitivity.

The sequenced material came from PBMCs. The chain has TRBV5-1 and TRBJ2-7; D might be TRBD2 (5 bases). This sequence originates from a man in his thirties or forties in good health and CMV-seropositive. As DNA, the CDR3 is TGCGCCAGCACCCTCAACGGACTGGTCTCCTACGAGCAGTACTTC. It is translated as CASTLNGLVSYEQYF.